The clone carrying this T cell receptor beta chain occurred once. Its antigen remains unidentified. Using immunoSEQ multiplex PCR, the repertoire was profiled, and TCRdb retains in-frame clones only, with some absent. The repertoire holds around 19,000 clones, less than 90% seen once, with around 36% in the top ten. Germline CDR1 and CDR2: MNHNY and SVGAGI (reference sequence). V was pared by 5 bases and J by 6 bases, with 11 bases between. The CDR3 has 12 residues. The sample is drawn from a study of T cell therapy after organ transplantation. Looking at the study overall: Blood for the long-term post-therapy sample came 20 to 29 weeks after therapy.

This sample's time point: 20-29 weeks after completion of therapy. This TCR was recovered from a human patient who had received a solid organ transplant and had CMV disease. The graft donor may account for some of the T cells. Specimen: CD8+ T cells from blood, collected after autologous CMV-specific T cell therapy. This rearrangement joins TRBV6-6 to TRBJ2-7; unclear D gene. DNA for the CDR3: TGTGCCAGCAGTCCCCAAATGCCCGAGCAGTACTTC. Translation gives CASSPQMPEQYF.